The rows below give T cell receptor beta chains drawn from one sample of a study of graft-versus-host responses after intestinal transplantation. The protocol was immunoSEQ multiplex PCR, while the TCRdb copy is restricted to in-frame clones and leaves out a portion. This table holds tens of thousands of clones, more than 80% found once. This material consisted of PBMCs, taken 650 to 680 days after intestinal transplant. These TCRs come from a human patient who received an intestinal transplant, so some T cells may come from the graft donor. Both conserved end residues are part of each CDR3. Fields, in order: D gene, CDR3 length, clone size, V gene, J gene, CDR3 DNA, CDR3 protein. The D gene is left open where the match is weak. Clone size is stated in some rows and not others, as once, few, many or a class when expanded.

TRBD1	13	NA	TRBV5-4	TRBJ1-4	TGTGCCAGTGGGACAGAGACTAATGAAAAACTGTTTTTT	CASGTETNEKLFF
TRBD1	13	NA	TRBV6-6	TRBJ1-2	TGTGCCAGCAGTCCGGACAGGGGATATGGCTACACCTTC	CASSPDRGYGYTF
TRBD1	13	once	TRBV6-1	TRBJ1-2	TGTGCCAGCAGTGAGGGACAGGGCTATGGCTACACCTTC	CASSEGQGYGYTF
NA	15	NA	TRBV6-4	TRBJ2-3	TGTGCCAGCAGCCCCAGCCCCGGGACACCAGATACGCAGTATTTT	CASSPSPGTPDTQYF
NA	16	NA	TRBV10-3	TRBJ2-7	TGTGCCATCAGTCCGCCCGCGGGCCTAGGCCCCTACGAGCAGTACTTC	CAISPPAGLGPYEQYF
TRBD1	17	NA	TRBV25-1	TRBJ1-6	TGTGCCAGCAGTGGGACAGGGCGCAGCTCCTATAATTCACCCCTCCACTTT	CASSGTGRSSYNSPLHF
NA	16	NA	TRBV12-2	TRBJ1-3	TGTGCAAGTCGCTTAGCGCCACGGGGCTTCGGAAACACCATATATTTT	CASRLAPRGFGNTIYF
TRBD1	19	NA	TRBV27	TRBJ1-5	TGTGCCAGCAGTTTCCGCCCCTCGCCGACAGGGGTGAGCAATCAGCCCCAGCATTTT	CASSFRPSPTGVSNQPQHF
NA	14	NA	TRBV18	TRBJ1-1	TGTGCCAGCTCACCACTCGGGACCAACACTGAAGCTTTCTTT	CASSPLGTNTEAFF
TRBD1	14	NA	TRBV10-3	TRBJ2-7	TGTGCCATCAGTGACCCGGGACAGACGGGCGAGCAGTACTTC	CAISDPGQTGEQYF
NA	15	NA	TRBV5-4	TRBJ1-2	TGTGCCAGCAGCATCGGGACCGTTCAGGAGCGGGGCTACACCTTC	CASSIGTVQERGYTF
NA	14	NA	TRBV5-6	TRBJ1-4	TGTGCCAGCAGCTTGTGGGGGGCGGATGAAAAACTGTTTTTT	CASSLWGADEKLFF
NA	12	NA	TRBV19	TRBJ2-1	TGTGCCAGTACCGAGGGCCCCAATGAGCAGTTCTTC	CASTEGPNEQFF
NA	14	NA	TRBV19	TRBJ2-1	TGTGCCAGTAGTTGGGCTTCCTCCTACAATGAGCAGTTCTTC	CASSWASSYNEQFF
NA	12	NA	TRBV6-5	TRBJ2-5	TGTGCCAGCACCCTCCGAGGGGAGACCCGGTACTTC	CASTLRGETRYF
NA	15	NA	TRBV5-8	TRBJ2-1	TGTGCCAGCAGGCCCTCTGTAAGCTCCTACAATGAGCAGTTCTTC	CASRPSVSSYNEQFF
NA	14	NA	TRBV14	TRBJ2-5	TGTGCCAGCAGCCAAGGGACGTACCAAGAGACCCAGTACTTC	CASSQGTYQETQYF
NA	15	once	TRBV6-4	TRBJ2-2	TGTGCCAGCAGTCTTGGGGGGTCGAACACCGGGGAGCTGTTTTTT	CASSLGGSNTGELFF
TRBD1	18	NA	TRBV10-3	TRBJ2-2	TGTGCCATCGGGAGGACAGGGGGCGCGTCTGTGAACACCGGGGAGCTGTTTTTT	CAIGRTGGASVNTGELFF
TRBD2	15	NA	TRBV9	TRBJ2-5	TGTGCCAGCAGCGAAGAGCGGGGGGTGGGAGAGACCCAGTACTTC	CASSEERGVGETQYF
NA	13	once	TRBV19	TRBJ1-1	TGTGCCAGTACCCCCGGGGTGAACACTGAAGCTTTCTTT	CASTPGVNTEAFF
TRBD2	16	NA	TRBV25-1	TRBJ2-1	TGTGCCAGCAGTGATCCTAGCGGCCGCCGGGGTCATGAGCAGTTCTTC	CASSDPSGRRGHEQFF
TRBD1	13	NA	TRBV18	TRBJ1-1	TGTGCCAGCTCACCAGTGACAGGGGGTGAAGCTTTCTTT	CASSPVTGGEAFF
TRBD2	14	few	TRBV6-1	TRBJ2-7	TGTGCCAGCAGAGAGACTAGCGGGGGTGTCGAGCAGTACTTC	CASRETSGGVEQYF
NA	11	NA	TRBV7-9	TRBJ2-1	TGTGCCAGCAGCTCGGCGGCCGTGGGGTTCTTC	CASSSAAVGFF
NA	14	NA	TRBV11-2	TRBJ1-2	TGTGCCAGCAGCTTAGATCTGGGGCCAGCTGGCTACACCTTC	CASSLDLGPAGYTF
NA	13	NA	TRBV5-4	TRBJ2-7	TGTGCCAGCAGCCAGGCACCAGCCTACGAGCAGTACTTC	CASSQAPAYEQYF
TRBD2	15	NA	TRBV5-1	TRBJ2-1	TGCGCCAGCGGGCGAAGCGGGGGGGCTGGCAATGAGCAGTTCTTC	CASGRSGGAGNEQFF
NA	15	once	TRBV6-1	TRBJ1-5	TGTGCCAGCTGTATAGACAGGACTATTAATCAGCCCCAGCATTTT	CASCIDRTINQPQHF
TRBD2	16	once	TRBV25-1	TRBJ2-3	TGTGCCAGCAGTGAACCCGGCCGGGGGGGCACAGATACGCAGTATTTT	CASSEPGRGGTDTQYF
NA	14	NA	TRBV9	TRBJ1-1	TGTGCCAGCAGCGTAGGAGACATCGGTCCTGAAGCTTTCTTT	CASSVGDIGPEAFF
NA	13	NA	TRBV6-1	TRBJ1-2	TGTGCCAGCAGTGGGGGGGGGCTAGGTGGCTACACCTTC	CASSGGGLGGYTF
TRBD1	18	NA	TRBV2	TRBJ2-1	TGTGCCAGCAGTGAACAGGGCCTGGGACAGGGGGCCGTCAATGAGCAGTTCTTC	CASSEQGLGQGAVNEQFF
NA	15	NA	TRBV6-1	TRBJ2-7	TGTGCCAGCACCCCCCAAGGGGACTCACCCTACGAGCAGTACTTC	CASTPQGDSPYEQYF
NA	15	NA	TRBV7-9	TRBJ2-6	TGTGCCAGCAGCTTATGGGAAGCTGGGGCCAACGTCCTGACTTTC	CASSLWEAGANVLTF
NA	14	NA	TRBV6-5	TRBJ1-2	TGTGCCAGCAGTTACACATCCGACCTGATAGGCTACACCTTC	CASSYTSDLIGYTF
NA	12	NA	TRBV30	TRBJ1-2	TGTGCCTGGAGTGGGGGGTGGTATGGCTACACCTTC	CAWSGGWYGYTF
TRBD1	17	NA	TRBV7-6	TRBJ1-1	TGTGCCAGCAGCTTAGTCCGAGGACAGGGGAGGAACACTGAAGCTTTCTTT	CASSLVRGQGRNTEAFF
NA	13	few	TRBV10-1	TRBJ2-3	TGCGCCAGCAGTGAGTCTTTAGGAAGTACGCAGTATTTT	CASSESLGSTQYF
TRBD1	12	NA	TRBV19	TRBJ1-2	TGTGCCAGTCGACAGGGGGCAAGTGGCTACACCTTC	CASRQGASGYTF
TRBD1	17	NA	TRBV18	TRBJ1-1	TGTGCCAGCTCACCGCCCGGACAGGGGGCGCCTAGGACTGAAGCTTTCTTT	CASSPPGQGAPRTEAFF
NA	14	NA	TRBV7-8	TRBJ1-1	TGTGCCAGCAGCTTAAGAAAGGCGGGCCCTGAAGCTTTCTTT	CASSLRKAGPEAFF
NA	15	NA	TRBV2	TRBJ1-5	TGTACCAGCAGTGGTCAGGGAGGTCAAGGGCAGCCCCAGCATTTT	CTSSGQGGQGQPQHF
NA	14	NA	TRBV4-1	TRBJ1-2	TGCGCCAGCAGCCAAGGGACAGCCAACTATGGCTACACCTTC	CASSQGTANYGYTF
NA	17	NA	TRBV10-3	TRBJ2-2	TGTGCCATCAGTGATAAAACAGGTCAGGGGAACACCGGGGAGCTGTTTTTT	CAISDKTGQGNTGELFF
NA	13	NA	TRBV7-3	TRBJ2-7	TGTGCCAGCAGCTTAAGAGGGGCCGACGAGCAGTACTTC	CASSLRGADEQYF
NA	15	NA	TRBV9	TRBJ2-2	TGTGCCAGCAGCGTCGAGGCGGGGGCGCGCCGGGAGCTGTTTTTT	CASSVEAGARRELFF
TRBD1	13	NA	TRBV27	TRBJ1-5	TGTGCCAGCAGGGGACAGTTCAATCAGCCCCAGCATTTT	CASRGQFNQPQHF
NA	17	NA	TRBV18	TRBJ2-2	TGTGCCAGCTCACCGATTCGGGGGGCTAAGGAGACCGGGGAGCTGTTTTTT	CASSPIRGAKETGELFF
NA	15	NA	TRBV6-6	TRBJ2-6	TGTGCCAGCAATTGGGCTGGTGAGGGGGCCAACGTCCTGACTTTC	CASNWAGEGANVLTF
TRBD1	14	NA	TRBV6-4	TRBJ2-3	TGTGCCAGCAGTGCCACAGGGGGCACAGATACGCAGTATTTT	CASSATGGTDTQYF
NA	13	NA	TRBV11-2	TRBJ1-1	TGTGCCAGCAGCGCCACCTTGAACACTGAAGCTTTCTTT	CASSATLNTEAFF
NA	15	NA	TRBV2	TRBJ1-5	TGTGCCAGCAGTGAAATCAGGACATCCTTTTGGCCCCAGCATTTT	CASSEIRTSFWPQHF
NA	12	NA	TRBV11-3	TRBJ1-1	TGTGCCAGCCAACTGGGGGACACTGAAGCTTTCTTT	CASQLGDTEAFF
NA	12	NA	TRBV9	TRBJ2-7	TGTGCCAGCAGAACCAACAGGGCCGAGCAGTACTTC	CASRTNRAEQYF